The 27 T cell receptor beta chains given below trace back to one sample, sequenced in a study of cytomegalovirus exposure and HLA in healthy donors. The study ran its PCR with 60 Vbeta and 13 Jbeta primers. Clones were read by immunoSEQ multiplex PCR, and TCRdb kept only the in-frame ones, dropping some. The sample consists of tens of thousands of clones, over 40% of them appearing once. The sequenced sample consisted of PBMCs. All receptors come from a woman aged 35 to 49 in good health and CMV-seropositive.

This chain links TRBV9 with TRBJ1-6; a weak D match, TRBD1 (5 bases). This CDR3 contains 16 residues. V was clipped by 4 bases and J by 5 bases, with 16 bases between them. The germline V gene encodes CDR1 SGDLS and CDR2 YYNGEE. This CDR3 is CASSPGSQGNNSPLHF. For the CDR3, the DNA is TGTGCCAGCAGCCCGGGCTCGCAGGGCAATAATTCACCCCTCCACTTT.

This chain joins TRBV5-6 and TRBJ1-5; D is unresolved. Germline V gene lookup returns CDR1 SGHDT and CDR2 YYEEEE. CDR3 length: 16 amino acids. Deletions cut 1 base from V and 2 bases from J, with 13 bases between. The CDR3, as DNA: TGTGCCAGCAGCTTGACCGGCGGCGGCGGCAATCAGCCCCAGCATTTT. It encodes CASSLTGGGGNQPQHF.

The CDR3 loop is CASSVRHNSPLHF. In DNA, the CDR3 is TGTGCCAGCAGCGTGAGGCATAATTCACCCCTCCACTTT. The chain links TRBV9 to TRBJ1-6; D is ambiguous. V lost 2 bases to trimming and J lost 5 bases, with 5 bases between them. Per germline, CDR1 SGDLS and CDR2 YYNGEE. The CDR3 length is 13 residues.

The V gene is TRBV6-1, the J gene TRBJ2-2, with D perhaps matching TRBD1 (5 bases). The length of the CDR3 is 15 residues. Looked up from germline, CDR1 is MNHNS and CDR2 is SASEGT. Trimming stripped 3 bases from V and 3 bases from J, with 11 bases between. CDR3 DNA: TGTGCCAGCAGTGACAGGGAAAAAGACACCGGGGAGCTGTTTTTT. Protein product: CASSDREKDTGELFF.

The chain uses TRBV11-2 and TRBJ2-5; weak D call: TRBD2 (6 bases). V lost 4 bases, J lost 5 bases, and 14 bases lay in between. CDR1 and CDR2 from the germline V gene are SGHAT and FQNNGV. CDR3 length: 14 amino acids. CDR3 residues: CASSSTTSWETQYF. Here the CDR3 DNA reads TGTGCCAGCAGCTCGACTACTAGCTGGGAGACCCAGTACTTC. Looking up the rest from reference TRBV11-2 and TRBJ2-5 gives the full variable domain: EAGVAQSPRYKIIEKRQSVAFWCNPISGHATLYWYQQILGQGPKLLIQFQNNGVVDDSQLPKDRFSAERLKGVDSTLKIQPAKLEDSAVYLCASSSTTSWETQYFGPGTRLLVL.

In regard to this clone: The CDR3 carries no conserved terminal phenylalanine or tryptophan, so it likely arises from a read error. V and J are TRBV6-1 and TRBJ1-1, with D possibly being TRBD1 (6 bases). Germline V gives CDR1 MNHNS, CDR2 SASEGT. CDR3 size: 13 residues. V lost 2 bases, J lost 7 bases, and 11 bases lay in between. CDR3 DNA sequence: TGTGCCAGCAGTGAAAGGGGCAGGGGTGAAGCTTTCTCT. This codes for CASSERGRGEAFS.

V is TRBV11-1 and J is TRBJ1-2; 10 bases are shared with TRBD1. CDR3 size: 15 residues. The V segment lost 5 bases and the J segment 4 bases; nucleotides outside the gene matches: 7. Germline CDR1 is SGHAT and CDR2 is FQDESV (reference sequence). CDR3 protein: CASSRSGTGAYGYTF. The CDR3 region has the DNA TGTGCCAGCAGCCGGTCCGGGACAGGGGCCTATGGCTACACCTTC.

This clone was counted only a few times. V and J are TRBV19 and TRBJ1-1, with TRBD1 as a possible D gene (5 bases). The V end lost 3 bases, the J end lost 5 bases, and 7 bases lay between the germline ends. Germline CDR1 is LNHDA and CDR2 is SQIVND (reference sequence). The CDR3 contains 12 residues. The DNA of the CDR3 is TGTGCCAGTAGTATGGGGCGAACTGAAGCTTTCTTT. Amino acids: CASSMGRTEAFF.

This clone was observed a handful of times. The V gene is TRBV27, the J gene TRBJ2-7; a weak D match, TRBD1 (6 bases). The CDR3 consists of 13 residues. The V and J ends lost 7 bases and 1 base respectively, with 11 bases between them. Germline V gives CDR1 MNHEY, CDR2 SMNVEV (reference sequence). This chain's CDR3 is CASNAGESYEQYF. The CDR3 nucleotides read TGTGCCAGCAACGCAGGGGAGTCCTACGAGCAGTACTTC.

V and J are TRBV2 and TRBJ1-2, with D maybe TRBD1 (6 bases). Germline V gives CDR1 SNHLY, CDR2 FYNNEI. The CDR3 length is 11 residues. With 4 bases removed from V and 13 bases from J, the gap between germline ends came to 13 bases. The CDR3: CASSVDRPITF. Here the CDR3 DNA reads TGTGCCAGCAGTGTGGACAGACCGATCACCTTC.

V is TRBV30 and J is TRBJ2-5; 9 bases align to TRBD1. The closer fit of TRBJ2-7 to the DNA end suggests the J call may be wrong. CDR1 is GTSNPN, CDR2 SVGIG, per germline (reference sequence). The CDR3 spans 15 residues. The DNA for the CDR3 is TGTGCCTGGCGAGTTACAGGGGGCCCACCCTACGAGCAGTACTTC. The encoded protein is CAWRVTGGPPYEQYF.

V gene TRBV9 combines with J gene TRBJ1-4; possible D gene TRBD1, 6 bases. From germline, CDR1 is SGDLS and CDR2 YYNGEE. The CDR3 extends over 14 amino acids. The V end lost 2 bases, the J end lost 8 bases, and 13 bases lay between the germline ends. CDR3 sequence (DNA): TGTGCCAGCAGCGTGGGGGCCTGGGGCGAAAAACTGTTTTTT. Translating gives CASSVGAWGEKLFF.

The chain uses TRBV4-1 and TRBJ1-6; a weak D match, TRBD1 (6 bases). The CDR3 covers 16 residues. Trimming removed 2 bases from V and 7 bases from J, with 15 bases in between. The V gene's germline CDR1 is MGHRA and CDR2 YSYEKL. The CDR3 nucleotides are TGCGCCAGCAGCCAAAGTGGGGGCCGGAGGAATTCACCCCTCCACTTT. Residues: CASSQSGGRRNSPLHF.

V is TRBV5-5 and J is TRBJ1-6; D unresolved. This CDR3 has 14 residues. CDR1 is SGHKS, CDR2 YYEKEE, per germline (reference sequence). V lost 4 bases, J lost 5 bases, and 10 bases lay in between. CDR3 loop: CASSPLRDNSPLHF. The CDR3 DNA is TGTGCCAGCAGCCCGTTACGGGATAATTCACCCCTCCACTTT.

This clone was detected once. This chain connects TRBV19 to TRBJ1-2; D is uncertain. Trimming pared 6 bases from V and 4 bases from J, leaving 9 bases between. Germline-derived CDR1 and CDR2 are LNHDA and SQIVND (reference sequence). The CDR3 is 12 amino acids. The CDR3 nucleotides are TGTGCCAGTAGCCGGGAGTTCTATGGCTACACCTTC. Protein product: CASSREFYGYTF.

The chain joins TRBV7-2 to TRBJ1-3; possible D gene TRBD1, 6 bases. Germline CDR1 is SGHTA and CDR2 is FQGNSA. The germline V and J ends were trimmed by 5 bases and 4 bases, with 12 bases remaining between them. The CDR3 extends over 14 amino acids. The CDR3 DNA is TGTGCCAGCAGCGCCCGGACAGACGGAAACACCATATATTTT. Protein product: CASSARTDGNTIYF.

The V and J genes are TRBV4-1 and TRBJ2-5, with a weak D call TRBD1 (6 bases). The germline CDR1 and CDR2 sequences are MGHRA and YSYEKL. V was pared by 2 bases and J by 1 base, with 17 bases between. The CDR3 has 17 residues. The CDR3 loop reads CASSQFTGTNSQETQYF. Written as DNA, the CDR3 is TGCGCCAGCAGCCAATTTACCGGGACAAACTCCCAAGAGACCCAGTACTTC.

The chain has TRBV6-5 and TRBJ1-6; D call uncertain. CDR1 is MNHEY, CDR2 SVGAGI, per germline. This CDR3 region has 15 residues. The V end was cut by 7 bases, the J end by 8 bases, with 18 bases between. In DNA form, the CDR3 reads TGTGCCAGCACCCGCTCTATCGGGTCGGATTCACCCCTCCACTTT. As protein: CASTRSIGSDSPLHF.

This sequence joins TRBV6-1 and TRBJ1-2, with a weak D call TRBD1 (6 bases). The CDR3 runs to 14 residues. V lost 5 bases to trimming and J lost 4 bases, with 14 bases between them. Germline V CDR1 and CDR2: MNHNS, SASEGT. The DNA of the CDR3 is TGTGCCAGCAGTTCTACAGGGTTAGGCTATGGCTACACCTTC. Translated: CASSSTGLGYGYTF.

This clone was picked up a small number of times. The V call is TRBV5-1, the J call TRBJ2-1, with 9 bases aligning to TRBD1. CDR3 length: 18 residues. Germline V gives CDR1 SGHRS, CDR2 YFSETQ. Trimming took 0 bases from V and 4 from J; bases not matched to a gene: 11. DNA for the CDR3: TGCGCCAGCAGCTTGGCCACCTTCCGGGACAGGGATTACAATGAGCAGTTCTTC. Its protein is CASSLATFRDRDYNEQFF.

The chain joins TRBV6-1 to TRBJ2-5, with a weak D call TRBD1 (5 bases). Germline V gene sequence: CDR1 MNHNS, CDR2 SASEGT. The V and J ends lost 1 base and 5 bases respectively, with 14 bases between them. This CDR3 is built from 15 residues. In DNA form, the CDR3 reads TGTGCCAGCAGTGAAGGGGGTGGGGCTCCGGAGACCCAGTACTTC. It encodes CASSEGGGAPETQYF.

This chain links TRBV5-1 with TRBJ2-3; 12 bases are a match to TRBD1. After removal of 3 bases from V and 5 bases from J, the junction contained 13 bases not matched to a gene. The CDR3 loop spans 18 amino acids. Germline V CDR1 and CDR2: SGHRS, YFSETQ. This chain's CDR3 is CASSSTPPGQGAGDTQYF. The CDR3 nucleotides read TGCGCCAGCAGCTCGACACCCCCGGGACAGGGGGCGGGAGATACGCAGTATTTT.

The chain links TRBV5-1 to TRBJ2-6; TRBD1 might be the D (6 bases). The CDR3 covers 17 residues. The V end was cut by 0 bases, the J end by 2 bases, with 12 bases between. The germline gives CDR1 SGHRS, CDR2 YFSETQ. CDR3 nucleotides: TGCGCCAGCAGCTTGGGGCCACAGGGAACTGGGGCCAACGTCCTGACTTTC. It translates to CASSLGPQGTGANVLTF.

V usage is TRBV7-2 and J usage is TRBJ1-1, with 7 bases matching TRBD1. The CDR3 spans 17 residues. The junction had 19 bases not matched to a gene; V was cut back by 5 bases and J by 7 bases. Germline V gene lookup returns CDR1 SGHTA and CDR2 FQGNSA. CDR3 residues: CASSPPTSRGSRVEAFF. The CDR3 DNA reads TGTGCCAGCAGCCCCCCTACCTCCAGGGGGTCGAGGGTTGAAGCTTTCTTT.

In this sample, this clone turned up a few times. The chain is built from TRBV18 and TRBJ1-1; perhaps TRBD1 as D (6 bases). V was clipped by 3 bases and J by 7 bases, with 9 bases between them. The CDR3 runs 12 residues. Germline V gene data show CDR1 as KGHSH and CDR2 as LQKENI. The CDR3 protein is CASSPDRLEAFF. CDR3 DNA: TGTGCCAGCTCACCTGACAGGCTTGAAGCTTTCTTT. Variable domain in full (rest from reference TRBV18 and TRBJ1-1): NAGVMQNPRHLVRRRGQEARLRCSPMKGHSHVYWYRQLPEEGLKFMVYLQKENIIDESGMPKERFSAEFPKEGPSILRIQQVVRGDSAAYFCASSPDRLEAFFGQGTRLTVV.

In its sample, this clone was seen once. The chain links TRBV4-1 to TRBJ1-2, with 7 bases that match TRBD1. Germline V gives CDR1 MGHRA, CDR2 YSYEKL. This CDR3 contains 16 residues. The J segment lost 8 bases and the V segment lost 0 bases, leaving 12 bases of the junction unmatched. The CDR3 spells CASSQEVTGTGEGYTF. The CDR3 bases are TGCGCCAGCAGCCAAGAGGTGACAGGGACGGGAGAAGGCTACACCTTC.

This clone was seen more than once but under ten times. The V call is TRBV11-2, the J call TRBJ2-5, with a tentative D call TRBD1 (6 bases). The ends were cut back, 8 bases at V and 5 bases at J, with 12 bases in the middle. CDR3 length equals 12 residues. The germline gives CDR1 SGHAT, CDR2 FQNNGV. DNA of the CDR3: TGTGCCAGCGGGACATCTTGGGAGACCCAGTACTTC. It yields the protein CASGTSWETQYF. Based on the CDR3 plus reference TRBV11-2 and TRBJ2-5, the full variable domain is EAGVAQSPRYKIIEKRQSVAFWCNPISGHATLYWYQQILGQGPKLLIQFQNNGVVDDSQLPKDRFSAERLKGVDSTLKIQPAKLEDSAVYLCASGTSWETQYFGPGTRLLVL.